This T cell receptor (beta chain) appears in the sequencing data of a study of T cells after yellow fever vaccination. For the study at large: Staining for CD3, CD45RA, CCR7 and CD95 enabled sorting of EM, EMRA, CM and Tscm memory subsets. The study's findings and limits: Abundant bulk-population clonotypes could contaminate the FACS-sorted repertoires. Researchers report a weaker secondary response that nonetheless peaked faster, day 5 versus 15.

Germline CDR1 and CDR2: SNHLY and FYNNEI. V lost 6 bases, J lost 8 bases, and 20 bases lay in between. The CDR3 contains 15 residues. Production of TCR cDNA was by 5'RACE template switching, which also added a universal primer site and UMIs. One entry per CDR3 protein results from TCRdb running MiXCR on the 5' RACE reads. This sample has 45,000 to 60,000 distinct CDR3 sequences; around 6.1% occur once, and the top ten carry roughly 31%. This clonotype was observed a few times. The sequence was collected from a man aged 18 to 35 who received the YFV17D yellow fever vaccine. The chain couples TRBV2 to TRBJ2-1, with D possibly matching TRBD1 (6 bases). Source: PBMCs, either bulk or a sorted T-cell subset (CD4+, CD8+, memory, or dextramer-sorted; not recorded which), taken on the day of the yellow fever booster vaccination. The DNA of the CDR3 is TGTGCCAGCAGCGAAAGACAGGCCGAGGTGGATGAGCAGTTCTTC. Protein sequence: CASSERQAEVDEQFF. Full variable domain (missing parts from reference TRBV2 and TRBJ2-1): EPEVTQTPSHQVTQMGQEVILRCVPISNHLYFYWYRQILGQKVEFLVSFYNNEISEKSEIFDDQFSVERPDGSNFTLKIRSTKLEDSAMYFCASSERQAEVDEQFFGPGTRLTVL.